The next 31 T cell receptor beta chains were all read from a single sample in a study of blood T cell repertoires in COVID-19. Profiled with immunoSEQ multiplex PCR; TCRdb holds only in-frame clones, not every one. This sample has around 160,000 clones, with around 86% found just once. The source material was peripheral blood. Every receptor here comes from a man aged 60 to 69 with acute or convalescent COVID-19.

The V call is TRBV6-1, the J call TRBJ1-2; D gene unclear. This CDR3 has 13 residues. Germline loops: CDR1 MNHNS, CDR2 SASEGT. Trimming took 2 bases from V and 8 from J, leaving 12 bases between them. The CDR3 nucleotides read TGTGCCAGCAGTGAATACAGACCATACGGCTACACCTTC. Translated: CASSEYRPYGYTF.

A single count supports this clone. The chain combines TRBV5-1 with TRBJ2-4, with TRBD1 as a possible D gene (6 bases). The CDR3 sequence is 13 residues long. Deletions cut 4 bases from V and 8 bases from J, with 13 bases between. Per the germline V gene, CDR1 is SGHRS and CDR2 is YFSETQ. CDR3 nucleotide sequence: TGCGCCAGCAGCGAACAGGGTGTAGACATTCAGTACTTC. It is translated as CASSEQGVDIQYF.

The chain links TRBV4-1 to TRBJ1-5; D is uncertain. Germline V gene lookup returns CDR1 MGHRA and CDR2 YSYEKL. This CDR3 has 16 amino acids. V shed 0 bases and J shed 2 bases, with 11 bases lying between them. Here the CDR3 reads CASSQDQGGGNQPQHF. The CDR3 DNA follows: TGCGCCAGCAGCCAAGATCAAGGAGGAGGCAATCAGCCCCAGCATTTT.

To note about this clone: At the DNA level, this CDR3 is encoded by other sequences in the same sample as well. The V gene is TRBV3-1 (or the pseudogene TRBV3-2), the J gene TRBJ1-1; 7 bases line up with TRBD1. The V and J ends lost 4 bases and 4 bases, in that order; junction bases with no gene match: 6. The CDR3 runs 14 residues. Per germline, CDR1 LGHDT and CDR2 YNNKEL (reference sequence). CDR3 sequence (DNA): TGTGCCAGCAGCCTCCGACAGGGCGGCACTGAAGCTTTCTTT. This sequence encodes CASSLRQGGTEAFF.

The rearrangement joins TRBV30 to TRBJ1-1; unclear D gene. The CDR3 sequence is 14 residues long. Germline CDR1 reads GTSNPN; CDR2 reads SVGIG (reference sequence). The ends were cut back, 0 bases at V and 6 bases at J, with 14 bases in the middle. CDR3: CAWSVRRVESEAFF. Written as DNA, the CDR3 is TGTGCCTGGAGTGTACGCCGGGTCGAGTCTGAAGCTTTCTTT.

The J gene is TRBJ2-5, the V gene TRBV5-4; tentatively, D is TRBD1 (6 bases). Per germline, CDR1 SGHNT and CDR2 YYREEE (reference sequence). V gave up 1 base and J gave up 5 bases, with 9 bases separating them. CDR3 length equals 13 residues. The CDR3 DNA reads TGTGCCAGCAGCTTGAAGGGGGTCGAGACCCAGTACTTC. Encoded protein: CASSLKGVETQYF.

This sequence joins TRBV28 and TRBJ2-7; possibly TRBD2 for D (5 bases). From germline, CDR1 is MDHEN and CDR2 SYDVKM. The V and J ends lost 5 bases and 4 bases respectively, with 12 bases between them. The CDR3 consists of 13 residues. The CDR3 loop is CASSLAVRYEQYF. The CDR3 region has the DNA TGTGCCAGCAGTCTAGCTGTACGTTACGAGCAGTACTTC.

The chain carries TRBV5-4 and TRBJ1-6, with 12 nucleotides matching TRBD1. Germline values: CDR1 SGHNT, CDR2 YYREEE (reference sequence). CDR3 size: 16 residues. Trimming removed 4 bases from V and 9 bases from J; junction bases left unmatched: 8. The CDR3 DNA follows: TGTGCCAGCAGCGCGGGAGGGACAGGGGGCGCTTCACCCCTCCACTTT. Translating it yields CASSAGGTGGASPLHF.

This clone was observed a single time. The V call is TRBV7-9, the J call TRBJ2-7; 7 bases map to TRBD2. V was pared by 1 base and J by 0 bases, with 9 bases of the junction left unmatched. The CDR3 contains 17 residues. Germline lookup yields CDR1 SEHNR and CDR2 FQNEAQ (reference sequence). CDR3 DNA: TGTGCCAGCAGCTTAGTGGTTGGGTGGGAGGGCTCCTACGAGCAGTACTTC. Translated: CASSLVVGWEGSYEQYF.

The chain carries TRBV5-4 and TRBJ1-2; maybe TRBD1 (5 bases). The V gene's germline CDR1 is SGHNT and CDR2 YYREEE (reference sequence). The CDR3 length is 12 residues. The germline V and J ends were trimmed by 4 bases and 12 bases, with 16 bases remaining between them. CDR3 amino acids: CASSGGGAHHTF. The CDR3 DNA is TGTGCCAGCAGCGGGGGAGGGGCCCATCACACCTTC.

This sequence joins TRBV10-3 and TRBJ1-5; D unresolved. V was pared by 5 bases and J by 5 bases, with 10 bases between. The CDR3 spans 13 residues. Looked up from germline, CDR1 is ENHRY and CDR2 is SYGVKD. CDR3: CAISKQADQPQHF. The CDR3, as DNA: TGTGCCATCAGTAAGCAGGCCGATCAGCCCCAGCATTTT.

The chain has TRBV18 and TRBJ1-1; D uncertain. Germline-derived CDR1 and CDR2 are KGHSH and LQKENI. This CDR3 is built from 14 residues. Between the trimmed V and J ends, which lost 2 bases and 0 bases, there was a span of 7 bases. DNA of the CDR3: TGTGCCAGCTCACCATACCGGGTGAACACTGAAGCTTTCTTT. This gives the protein CASSPYRVNTEAFF.

A few counts support this clone. The chain couples TRBV11-2 to TRBJ1-5; TRBD1 might be the D (5 bases). Germline V gives CDR1 SGHAT, CDR2 FQNNGV. This CDR3 has 14 residues. V was shortened by 5 bases and J by 0 bases, with 8 bases between the two germline ends. The DNA for the CDR3 is TGTGCCAGCAGCGCGGACAATAGCAATCAGCCCCAGCATTTT. Its translation: CASSADNSNQPQHF.

The chain has TRBV30 and TRBJ2-5; maybe TRBD2 (6 bases). V was shortened by 7 bases and J by 0 bases, with 15 bases between the two germline ends. From germline, CDR1 is GTSNPN and CDR2 SVGIG (reference sequence). The CDR3 loop spans 14 amino acids. The CDR3 protein is CASGRGVDQETQYF. CDR3 bases: TGTGCCTCCGGCCGCGGGGTAGACCAAGAGACCCAGTACTTC.

The chain carries TRBV5-1 and TRBJ2-7; D may be TRBD2 (6 bases). This CDR3 is built from 14 residues. V was shortened by 5 bases and J by 7 bases, with 19 bases between the two germline ends. Germline assignment: CDR1 SGHRS and CDR2 YFSETQ. DNA of the CDR3: TGCGCCAGCAGGCGAGACTACGGGGGTGGAGAGCAGTACTTC. Protein: CASRRDYGGGEQYF. Combining the CDR3 with reference TRBV5-1 and TRBJ2-7 gives the whole variable domain KAGVTQTPRYLIKTRGQQVTLSCSPISGHRSVSWYQQTPGQGLQFLFEYFSETQRNKGNFPGRFSGRQFSNSRSEMNVSTLELGDSALYLCASRRDYGGGEQYFGPGTRLTVT.

A single count supports this clone. This chain uses TRBV7-9 with TRBJ1-2; 9 bases are shared with TRBD1. Germline V gene sequence: CDR1 SEHNR, CDR2 FQNEAQ (reference sequence). Unmatched junction bases numbered 6, after V lost 5 bases and J lost 8 bases. The CDR3 has 13 residues. The CDR3 nucleotides read TGTGCCAGCAGCGCGGGGACAGGGTGGGGCTACACCTTC. This codes for CASSAGTGWGYTF.

This chain joins TRBV5-1 and TRBJ2-7, with 11 nucleotides matching TRBD2. Germline assignment: CDR1 SGHRS and CDR2 YFSETQ. Trimming removed 1 base from V and 0 bases from J; junction bases left unmatched: 9. The CDR3 runs to 18 residues. The CDR3 sequence: CASSLTSGSSVGSYEQYF. The CDR3 DNA follows: TGCGCCAGCAGCTTGACTAGCGGGAGCTCGGTCGGCTCCTACGAGCAGTACTTC.

The chain combines TRBV12-3 or TRBV12-4 with TRBJ1-3, with D unclear. CDR3 length equals 12 residues. Trimming took off 6 bases at V and 4 bases at J, with 7 bases between the two ends. For the CDR3, the DNA is TGTGCCAGCAGGCGTTCGGGAAACACCATATATTTT. Its protein is CASRRSGNTIYF.

This clone was found a few times. This chain uses TRBV28 with TRBJ2-1; 11 bases align to TRBD2. V lost 5 bases to trimming and J lost 7 bases; unmatched junction nucleotides: 10. The CDR3 totals 16 residues. Germline lookup yields CDR1 MDHEN and CDR2 SYDVKM. CDR3 sequence reads: CASSLLSGRARNEQFF. The DNA of the CDR3 is TGTGCCAGCAGTCTCCTTAGCGGGAGGGCCAGGAATGAGCAGTTCTTC.

The chain couples TRBV14 to TRBJ2-7, with 7 bases matching TRBD2. V was clipped by 0 bases and J by 6 bases; unmatched bases: 8. CDR1 is SGHDN and CDR2 is FVKESK in the germline V gene. This CDR3 comprises 15 residues. This chain's CDR3 is CASSQDGRGPFEQYF. The CDR3 DNA reads as TGTGCCAGCAGCCAAGATGGGAGGGGACCCTTCGAGCAGTACTTC.

This clone was observed a single time. V gene TRBV19 combines with J gene TRBJ2-7, with D possibly TRBD1 on 7 matching bases. V shed 5 bases and J shed 0 bases, with 14 bases lying between them. Germline CDR1 reads LNHDA; CDR2 reads SQIVND (reference sequence). The CDR3 has 15 residues. In nucleotides, the CDR3 is TGTGCCAGTAGTCCCAGGGGGGCCCCCTCCTACGAGCAGTACTTC. Translation gives CASSPRGAPSYEQYF.

The chain carries TRBV4-2 and TRBJ2-1, with a weak D call TRBD2 (5 bases). Germline-derived CDR1 and CDR2 are LGHNA and YNFKEQ. The CDR3 has 11 residues. V lost 6 bases and J 9 bases, leaving 9 bases between the germline ends. Here the CDR3 reads CASREAGEQFF. The DNA of the CDR3 is TGTGCCAGCAGAGAGGCGGGTGAGCAGTTCTTC.

J is TRBJ2-3 and V is TRBV6-5, with 7 nucleotides matching TRBD1. J lost 5 bases, V lost 8 bases, and 7 bases had no gene match. There are 13 residues in the CDR3. From germline, CDR1 is MNHEY and CDR2 SVGAGI. The CDR3 loop reads CASEQGNGDTQYF. The CDR3 nucleotides read TGTGCCAGCGAACAGGGGAATGGAGATACGCAGTATTTT.

The chain employs TRBV7-3 and TRBJ2-1, with a possible D match to TRBD2 (6 bases). CDR3 length: 15 amino acids. Germline CDR1 reads SGHTA; CDR2 reads FQGTGA. The germline V and J ends were trimmed by 0 bases and 2 bases, with 8 bases remaining between them. The CDR3 region is CASSLTGRPYNEQFF. CDR3 coding DNA: TGTGCCAGCAGCTTAACCGGGAGACCCTACAATGAGCAGTTCTTC.

This clone was counted ten times or more. This chain links TRBV11-2 with TRBJ2-7; weak D call: TRBD2 (6 bases). The CDR3 extends over 15 amino acids. Germline CDR1 is SGHAT and CDR2 is FQNNGV. Trimming removed 3 bases at V and 2 bases at J, with 14 bases between. The chain's CDR3 is CASSFFRTKAYEQYF. CDR3 DNA sequence: TGTGCCAGCAGCTTTTTCCGGACTAAGGCCTACGAGCAGTACTTC.

The J gene is TRBJ1-1, the V gene TRBV11-2, with TRBD1 as a possible D gene (5 bases). Germline CDR1 and CDR2: SGHAT and FQNNGV. The CDR3 is made up of 14 amino acids. The V end was cut by 4 bases, the J end by 5 bases, with 14 bases between. The CDR3 DNA sequence: TGTGCCAGCAGCTCAATTGGGGGGGAAACTGAAGCTTTCTTT. It codes for CASSSIGGETEAFF.

The chain combines TRBV11-2 with TRBJ1-2; TRBD1 matches 7 bases. CDR1 is SGHAT, CDR2 FQNNGV, per germline. This CDR3 is 14 amino acids long. Trimming removed 5 bases from V and 6 bases from J; junction bases left unmatched: 9. The chain's CDR3 is CASSPTGEWDGYTF. CDR3 bases: TGTGCCAGCAGCCCCACAGGGGAATGGGATGGCTACACCTTC.

This clone was seen more than once but under ten times. This chain connects TRBV6-6 to TRBJ1-1; 11 positions agree with TRBD1. The CDR3 contains 15 residues. Losses at the gene ends were 6 bases for V and 0 bases for J; bases not matched to a gene: 3. CDR1 MNHNY and CDR2 SVGAGI come from the germline V gene (reference sequence). CDR3: CASRPGQGVNTEAFF. The CDR3 DNA is TGTGCCAGCAGGCCGGGACAGGGGGTGAACACTGAAGCTTTCTTT.

This chain links TRBV27 with TRBJ1-4; D might be TRBD1 (5 bases). This CDR3 is built from 13 residues. The V gene's germline CDR1 is MNHEY and CDR2 SMNVEV (reference sequence). With 8 bases removed from V and 3 bases from J, the gap between germline ends came to 10 bases. The CDR3 here is CASARDSNEKLFF. CDR3 coding DNA: TGTGCCAGCGCCCGGGACTCTAATGAAAAACTGTTTTTT.

V gene TRBV28 combines with J gene TRBJ1-2, with TRBD1 identical over 7 bases. Germline values: CDR1 MDHEN, CDR2 SYDVKM. The junction had 12 bases not matched to a gene; V was cut back by 5 bases and J by 9 bases. The CDR3 consists of 14 residues. CDR3: CASSPRGGGGSYTF. In DNA, the CDR3 is TGTGCCAGCAGTCCGCGAGGAGGGGGCGGGAGCTACACCTTC.

The table lists this clone with a few counts. The chain recombines TRBV28 with TRBJ2-7; D not resolved. V was trimmed by 2 bases and J by 0 bases, leaving 8 bases between them. This CDR3 region has 14 residues. Germline V gene lookup returns CDR1 MDHEN and CDR2 SYDVKM. The DNA for the CDR3 is TGTGCCAGCAGTTTAGCCGGGTTCTCCTACGAGCAGTACTTC. Encoded protein: CASSLAGFSYEQYF.